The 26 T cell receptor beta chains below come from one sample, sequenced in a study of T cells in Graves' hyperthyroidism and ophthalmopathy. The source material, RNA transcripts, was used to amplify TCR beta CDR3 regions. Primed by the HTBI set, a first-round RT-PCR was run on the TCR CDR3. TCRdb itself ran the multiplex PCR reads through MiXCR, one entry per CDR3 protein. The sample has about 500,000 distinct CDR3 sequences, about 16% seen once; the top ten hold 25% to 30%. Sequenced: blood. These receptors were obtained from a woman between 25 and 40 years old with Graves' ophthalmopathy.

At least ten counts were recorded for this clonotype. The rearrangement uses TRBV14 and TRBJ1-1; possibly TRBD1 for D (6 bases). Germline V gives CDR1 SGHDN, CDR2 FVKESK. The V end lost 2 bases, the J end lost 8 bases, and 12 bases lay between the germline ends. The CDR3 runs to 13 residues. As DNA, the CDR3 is TGTGCCAGCAGCCAAACAGGGAGGCCCGAAGCTTTCTTT. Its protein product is CASSQTGRPEAFF. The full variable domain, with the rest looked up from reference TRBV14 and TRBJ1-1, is EAGVTQFPSHSVIEKGQTVTLRCDPISGHDNLYWYRRVMGKEIKFLLHFVKESKQDESGMPNNRFLAERTGGTYSTLKVQPAELEDSGVYFCASSQTGRPEAFFGQGTRLTVV.

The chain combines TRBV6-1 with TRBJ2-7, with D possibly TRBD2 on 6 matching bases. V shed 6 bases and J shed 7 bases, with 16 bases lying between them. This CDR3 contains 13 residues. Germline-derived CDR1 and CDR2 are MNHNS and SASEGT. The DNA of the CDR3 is TGTGCCAGCAGCCGGGGGAGGCCCTGGGAGCAGTACTTC. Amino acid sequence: CASSRGRPWEQYF.

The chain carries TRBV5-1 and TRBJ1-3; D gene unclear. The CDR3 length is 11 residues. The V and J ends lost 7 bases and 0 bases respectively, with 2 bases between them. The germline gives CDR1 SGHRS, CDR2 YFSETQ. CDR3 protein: CASGSGNTIYF. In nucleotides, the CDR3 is TGCGCCAGCGGCTCTGGAAACACCATATATTTT.

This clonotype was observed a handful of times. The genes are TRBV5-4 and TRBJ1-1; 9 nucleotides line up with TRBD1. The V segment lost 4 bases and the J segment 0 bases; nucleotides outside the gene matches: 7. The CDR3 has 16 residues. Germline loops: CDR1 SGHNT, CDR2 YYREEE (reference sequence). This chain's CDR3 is CASSGTGGAVNTEAFF. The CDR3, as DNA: TGTGCCAGCAGCGGAACAGGGGGCGCAGTGAACACTGAAGCTTTCTTT.

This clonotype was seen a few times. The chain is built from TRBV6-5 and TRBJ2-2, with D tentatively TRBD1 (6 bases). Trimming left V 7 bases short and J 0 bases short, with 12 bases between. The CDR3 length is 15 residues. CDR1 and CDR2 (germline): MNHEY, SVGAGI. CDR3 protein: CASIWGLANTGELFF. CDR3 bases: TGTGCCAGCATATGGGGGCTAGCGAACACCGGGGAGCTGTTTTTT.

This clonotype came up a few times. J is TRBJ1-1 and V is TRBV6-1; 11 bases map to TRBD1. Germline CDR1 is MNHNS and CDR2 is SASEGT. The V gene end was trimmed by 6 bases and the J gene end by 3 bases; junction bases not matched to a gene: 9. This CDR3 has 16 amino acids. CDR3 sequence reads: CASRRGQGAGDTEAFF. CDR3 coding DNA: TGTGCCAGCAGACGCGGACAGGGGGCTGGGGACACTGAAGCTTTCTTT.

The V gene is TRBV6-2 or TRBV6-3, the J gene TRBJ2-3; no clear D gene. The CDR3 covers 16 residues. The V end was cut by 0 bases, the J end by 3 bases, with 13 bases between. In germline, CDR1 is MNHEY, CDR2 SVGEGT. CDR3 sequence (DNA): TGTGCCAGCAGTTACTCGACTGCAGAACTTACAGATACGCAGTATTTT. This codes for CASSYSTAELTDTQYF.

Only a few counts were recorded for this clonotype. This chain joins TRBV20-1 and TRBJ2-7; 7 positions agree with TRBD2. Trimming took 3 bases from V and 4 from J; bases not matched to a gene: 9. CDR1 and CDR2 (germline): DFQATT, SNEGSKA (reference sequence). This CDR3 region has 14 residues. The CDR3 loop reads CSARSSGKVYEQYF. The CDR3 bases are TGCAGTGCTAGGTCGAGCGGGAAAGTTTACGAGCAGTACTTC.

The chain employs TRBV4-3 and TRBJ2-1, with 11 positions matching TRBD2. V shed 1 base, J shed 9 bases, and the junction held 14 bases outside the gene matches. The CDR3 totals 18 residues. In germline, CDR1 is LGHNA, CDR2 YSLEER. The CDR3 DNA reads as TGCGCCAGCAGCCAAGGACCGGAGGGACTAGCGGCCAATGGTGAGCAGTTCTTC. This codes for CASSQGPEGLAANGEQFF.

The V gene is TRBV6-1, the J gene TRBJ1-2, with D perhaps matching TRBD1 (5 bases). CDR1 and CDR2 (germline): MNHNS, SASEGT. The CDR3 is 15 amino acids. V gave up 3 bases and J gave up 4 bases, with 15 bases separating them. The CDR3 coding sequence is TGTGCCAGCAGTGATGGTGGGGGGATCGTCTATGGCTACACCTTC. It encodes CASSDGGGIVYGYTF.

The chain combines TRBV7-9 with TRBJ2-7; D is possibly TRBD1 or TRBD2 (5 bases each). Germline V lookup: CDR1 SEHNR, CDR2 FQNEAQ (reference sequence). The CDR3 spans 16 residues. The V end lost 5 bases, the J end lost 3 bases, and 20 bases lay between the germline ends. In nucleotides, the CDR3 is TGTGCCAGCAGCCCCCTCGCCGGGACGAAGGACTACGAGCAGTACTTC. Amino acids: CASSPLAGTKDYEQYF.

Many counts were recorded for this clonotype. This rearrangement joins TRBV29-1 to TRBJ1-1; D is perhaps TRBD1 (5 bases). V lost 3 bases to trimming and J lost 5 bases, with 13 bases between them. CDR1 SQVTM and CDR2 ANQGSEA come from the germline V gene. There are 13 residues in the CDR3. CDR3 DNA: TGCAGCGTTGAGAGGGGATCAGGGACTGAAGCTTTCTTT. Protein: CSVERGSGTEAFF. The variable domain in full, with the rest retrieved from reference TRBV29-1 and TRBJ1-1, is SAVISQKPSRDICQRGTSLTIQCQVDSQVTMMFWYRQQPGQSLTLIATANQGSEATYESGFVIDKFPISRPNLTFSTLTVSNMSPEDSSIYLCSVERGSGTEAFFGQGTRLTVV.

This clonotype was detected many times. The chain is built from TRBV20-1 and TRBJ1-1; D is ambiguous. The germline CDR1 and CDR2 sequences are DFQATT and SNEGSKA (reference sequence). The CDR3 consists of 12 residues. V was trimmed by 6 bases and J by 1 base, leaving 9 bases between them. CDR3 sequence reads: CSATDGNTEAFF. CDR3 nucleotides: TGCAGTGCGACGGACGGGAACACTGAAGCTTTCTTT.

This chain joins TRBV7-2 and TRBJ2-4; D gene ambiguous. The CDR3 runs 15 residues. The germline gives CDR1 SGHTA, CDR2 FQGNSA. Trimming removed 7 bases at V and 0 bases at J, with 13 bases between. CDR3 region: CASTTENIAKNIQYF. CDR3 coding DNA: TGTGCCAGCACCACCGAGAACATAGCCAAAAACATTCAGTACTTC.

This chain's CDR3 is CSARASSSYNEQFF. The DNA of the CDR3 is TGCAGTGCTAGAGCCTCGAGCTCCTACAATGAGCAGTTCTTC. The chain uses TRBV20-1 and TRBJ2-1; no reliable D call. Germline assignment: CDR1 DFQATT and CDR2 SNEGSKA (reference sequence). V was clipped by 1 base and J by 0 bases, with 7 bases between them. CDR3 length: 14 residues.

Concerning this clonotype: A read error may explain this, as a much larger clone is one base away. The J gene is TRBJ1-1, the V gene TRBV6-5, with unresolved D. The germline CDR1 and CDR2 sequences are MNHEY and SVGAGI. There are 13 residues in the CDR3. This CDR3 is CASSYDGVTEASF. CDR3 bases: TGTGCCAGCAGTTATGACGGTGTCACTGAAGCTTCCTTT.

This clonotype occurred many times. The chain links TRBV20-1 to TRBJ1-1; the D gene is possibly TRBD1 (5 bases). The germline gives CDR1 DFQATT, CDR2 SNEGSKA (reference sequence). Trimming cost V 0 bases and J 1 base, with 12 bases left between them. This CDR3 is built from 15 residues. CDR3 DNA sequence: TGCAGTGCTAGAGAGATTCAGGGAGCGAACACTGAAGCTTTCTTT. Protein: CSAREIQGANTEAFF.

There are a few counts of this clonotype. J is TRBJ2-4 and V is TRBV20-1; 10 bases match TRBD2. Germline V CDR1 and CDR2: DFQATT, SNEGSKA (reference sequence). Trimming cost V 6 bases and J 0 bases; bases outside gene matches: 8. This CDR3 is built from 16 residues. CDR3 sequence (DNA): TGCAGTGCCCGGACTAGCGGCCTGATAGCCAAAAACATTCAGTACTTC. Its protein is CSARTSGLIAKNIQYF.

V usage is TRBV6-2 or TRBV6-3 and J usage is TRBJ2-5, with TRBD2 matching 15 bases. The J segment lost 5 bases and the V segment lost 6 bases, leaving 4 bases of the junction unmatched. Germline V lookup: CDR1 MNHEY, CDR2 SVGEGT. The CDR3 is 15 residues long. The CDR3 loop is CASRDGTSGRETQYF. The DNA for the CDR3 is TGTGCCAGCAGGGACGGGACTAGCGGGAGGGAGACCCAGTACTTC.

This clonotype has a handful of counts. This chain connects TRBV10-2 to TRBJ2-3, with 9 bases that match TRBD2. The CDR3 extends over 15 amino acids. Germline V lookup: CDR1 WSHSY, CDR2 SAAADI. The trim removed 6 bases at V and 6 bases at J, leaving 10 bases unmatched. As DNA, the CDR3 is TGCGCCAGCAGGGATGAAGCGGGAGGTTCGGATACGCAGTATTTT. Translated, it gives CASRDEAGGSDTQYF.

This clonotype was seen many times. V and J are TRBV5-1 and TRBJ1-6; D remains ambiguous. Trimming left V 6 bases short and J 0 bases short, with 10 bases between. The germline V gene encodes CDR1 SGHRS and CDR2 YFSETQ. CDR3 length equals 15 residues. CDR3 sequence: CASKVDGSYNSPLHF. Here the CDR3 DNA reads TGCGCCAGCAAGGTCGACGGCTCCTATAATTCACCCCTCCACTTT.

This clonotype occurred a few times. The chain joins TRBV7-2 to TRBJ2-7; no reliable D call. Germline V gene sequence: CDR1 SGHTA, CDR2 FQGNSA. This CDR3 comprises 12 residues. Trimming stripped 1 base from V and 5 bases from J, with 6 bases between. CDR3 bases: TGTGCCAGCAGCTTAGATGAAGACGAGCAGTACTTC. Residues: CASSLDEDEQYF.

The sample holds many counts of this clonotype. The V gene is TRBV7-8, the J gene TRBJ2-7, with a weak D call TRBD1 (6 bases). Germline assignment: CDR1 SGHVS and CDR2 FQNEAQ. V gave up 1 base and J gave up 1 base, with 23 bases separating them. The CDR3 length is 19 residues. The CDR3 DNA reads TGTGCCAGCAGCTTAGGACGTGTACAGGGCTTATTGGGTTCCTACGAGCAGTACTTC. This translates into CASSLGRVQGLLGSYEQYF. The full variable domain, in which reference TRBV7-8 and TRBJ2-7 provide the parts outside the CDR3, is GAGVSQSPRYKVAKRGQDVALRCDPISGHVSLFWYQQALGQGPEFLTYFQNEAQLDKSGLPSDRFFAERPEGSVSTLKIQRTQQEDSAVYLCASSLGRVQGLLGSYEQYFGPGTRLTVT.

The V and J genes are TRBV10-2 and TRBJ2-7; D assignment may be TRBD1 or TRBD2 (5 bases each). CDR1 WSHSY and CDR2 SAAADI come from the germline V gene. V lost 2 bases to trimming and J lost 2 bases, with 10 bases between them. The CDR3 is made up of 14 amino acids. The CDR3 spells CASSEGTLTYEQYF. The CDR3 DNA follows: TGCGCCAGCAGTGAGGGGACCCTCACCTACGAGCAGTACTTC.

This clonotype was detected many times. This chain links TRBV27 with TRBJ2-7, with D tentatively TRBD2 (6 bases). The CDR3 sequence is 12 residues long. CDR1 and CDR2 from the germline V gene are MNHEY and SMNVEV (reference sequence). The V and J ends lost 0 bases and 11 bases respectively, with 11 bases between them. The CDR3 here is CASSLSDGREYF. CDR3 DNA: TGTGCCAGCAGTTTATCAGACGGGAGAGAGTACTTC.

This chain's CDR3 is CASSLTWGHNEQFF. DNA of the CDR3: TGTGCCAGCTCACTTACCTGGGGCCACAATGAGCAGTTCTTC. The genes are TRBV18 and TRBJ2-1, with D possibly TRBD1 on 5 matching bases. In germline, CDR1 is KGHSH, CDR2 LQKENI. Trimming removed 4 bases at V and 5 bases at J, with 12 bases between. The CDR3 has 14 residues.